This TCR beta chain was identified during a study of a mutant IDH1 vaccine in newly diagnosed glioma. Note on this clone: Its antigen is unidentified.

V shed 11 bases and J shed 10 bases, with 18 bases lying between them. CDR3 length: 13 residues. Germline V gene data show CDR1 as SNHLY and CDR2 as FYNNEI. TCRdb's table, derived via immunoSEQ multiplex PCR, lists solely in-frame clones and lacks some. In the table there are about 60,000 clones, less than 90% of which are singletons. Time point here: week 47, end of study. Alongside topical imiquimod, each dose of vaccine comprised 300 ug of mutant IDH1 20-mer peptide. Eight vaccinations went to patients in weeks 1, 3, 5, 7, 11, 15, 19, 23. The sequence was collected from a woman between 50 and 59 years old with glioma. J is TRBJ1-6 and V is TRBV2, with D perhaps matching TRBD1 (5 bases). The source was PBMCs, collected from a glioma patient whose treatment included an IDH1 peptide vaccine. CDR3 nucleotide sequence: TGTGCCTGCGGGGGGGATAACTACTCACCCCTCCACTTT. As protein: CACGGDNYSPLHF. The variable domain in full, completed from reference TRBV2 and TRBJ1-6, reads EPEVTQTPSHQVTQMGQEVILRCVPISNHLYFYWYRQILGQKVEFLVSFYNNEISEKSEIFDDQFSVERPDGSNFTLKIRSTKLEDSAMYFCACGGDNYSPLHFGNGTRLTVT.